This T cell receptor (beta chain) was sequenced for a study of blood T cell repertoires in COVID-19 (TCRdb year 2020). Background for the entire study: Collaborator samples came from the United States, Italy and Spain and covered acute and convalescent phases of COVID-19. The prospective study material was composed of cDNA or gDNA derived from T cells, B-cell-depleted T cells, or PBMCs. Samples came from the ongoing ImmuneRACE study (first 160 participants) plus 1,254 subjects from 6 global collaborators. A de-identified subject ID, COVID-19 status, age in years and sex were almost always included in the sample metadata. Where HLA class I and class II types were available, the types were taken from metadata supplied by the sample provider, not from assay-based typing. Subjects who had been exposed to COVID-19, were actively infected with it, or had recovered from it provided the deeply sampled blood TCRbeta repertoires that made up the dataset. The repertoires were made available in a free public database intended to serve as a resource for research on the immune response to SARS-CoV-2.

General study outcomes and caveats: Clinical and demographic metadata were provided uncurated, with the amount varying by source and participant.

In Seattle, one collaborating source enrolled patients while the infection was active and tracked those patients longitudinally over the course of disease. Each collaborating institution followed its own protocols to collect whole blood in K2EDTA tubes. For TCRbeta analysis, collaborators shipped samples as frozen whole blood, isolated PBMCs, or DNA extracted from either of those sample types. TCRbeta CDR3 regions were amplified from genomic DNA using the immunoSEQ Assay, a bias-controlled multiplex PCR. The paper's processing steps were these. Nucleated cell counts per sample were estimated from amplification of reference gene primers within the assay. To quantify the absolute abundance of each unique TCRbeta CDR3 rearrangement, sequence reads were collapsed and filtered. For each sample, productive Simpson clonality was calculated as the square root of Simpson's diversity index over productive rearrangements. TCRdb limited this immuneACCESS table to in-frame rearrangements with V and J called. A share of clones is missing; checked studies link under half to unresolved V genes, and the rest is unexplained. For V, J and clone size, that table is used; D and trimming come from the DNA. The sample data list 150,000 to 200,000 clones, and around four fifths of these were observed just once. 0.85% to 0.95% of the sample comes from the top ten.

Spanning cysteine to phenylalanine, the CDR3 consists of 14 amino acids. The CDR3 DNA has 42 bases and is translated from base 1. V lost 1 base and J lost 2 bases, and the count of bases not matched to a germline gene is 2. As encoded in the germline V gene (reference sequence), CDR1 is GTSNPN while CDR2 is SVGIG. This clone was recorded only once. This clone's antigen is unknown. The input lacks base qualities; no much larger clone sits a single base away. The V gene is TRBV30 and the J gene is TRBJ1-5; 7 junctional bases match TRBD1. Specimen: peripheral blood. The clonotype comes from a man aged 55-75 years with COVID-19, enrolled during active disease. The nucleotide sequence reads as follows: TGTGCCTGGAGTGGACAGGGTGGCAATCAGCCCCAGCATTTT. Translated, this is CAWSGQGGNQPQHF.